This TCR beta chain was sequenced for a study of blood T cell repertoires in COVID-19. At the level of the study: There were acute and convalescent COVID-19 samples, and they came from the United States, Italy and Spain. T cells, B-cell-depleted T cells, or PBMCs supplied cDNA or gDNA.

Germline assignment: CDR1 LNHDA and CDR2 SQIVND (reference sequence). Trimming took 5 bases from V and 5 from J; bases not matched to a gene: 7. The CDR3 is made up of 14 amino acids. Per the original methods: Scientists estimated how many nucleated cells there were by amplifying reference gene primers. Here immunoSEQ multiplex PCR was the method, and the copy in TCRdb shows in-frame clones only, minus some. For V, J and clone size, that table is used; D and trimming come from the DNA. This sample has 250,000 to 300,000 clones, with roughly 89% found just once. The sequencing sample was made of peripheral blood. The clonotype comes from a woman aged 25-40 years with active or convalescent COVID-19. The genes are TRBV19 and TRBJ2-7; 9 bases align to TRBD1. The CDR3 is CASSYGQGPHEQYF. The CDR3 DNA sequence: TGTGCCAGTAGTTACGGACAGGGGCCCCACGAGCAGTACTTC. The entire variable domain, with the rest obtained from reference TRBV19 and TRBJ2-7, is as follows: DGGITQSPKYLFRKEGQNVTLSCEQNLNHDAMYWYRQDPGQGLRLIYYSQIVNDFQKGDIAEGYSVSREKKESFPLTVTSAQKNPTAFYLCASSYGQGPHEQYFGPGTRLTVT.